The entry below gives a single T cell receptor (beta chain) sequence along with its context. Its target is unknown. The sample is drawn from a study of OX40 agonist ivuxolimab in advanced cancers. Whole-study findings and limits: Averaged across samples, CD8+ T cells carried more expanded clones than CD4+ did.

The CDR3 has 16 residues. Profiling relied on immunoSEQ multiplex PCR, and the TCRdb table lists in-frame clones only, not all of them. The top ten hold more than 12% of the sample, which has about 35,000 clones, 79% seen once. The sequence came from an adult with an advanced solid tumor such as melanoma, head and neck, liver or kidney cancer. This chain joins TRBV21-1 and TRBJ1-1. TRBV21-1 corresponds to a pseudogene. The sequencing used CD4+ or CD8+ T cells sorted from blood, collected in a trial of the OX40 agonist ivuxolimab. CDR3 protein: CASSKERGPGRTEAFF. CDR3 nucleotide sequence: TGTGCCAGCAGCAAAGAGCGTGGTCCGGGAAGGACTGAAGCTTTCTTT.